Listed below are T cell receptor beta chains from one sample, sequenced in a study of PD-1 blockade in mismatch repair-deficient tumors. Profiling relied on immunoSEQ multiplex PCR, and the TCRdb table lists in-frame clones only, not all of them. The sample has more than 15,000 clones; approximately 83% are singletons. Sequences were derived from PBMCs, sampled 4 weeks after starting pembrolizumab. These receptor sequences come from an adult with mismatch repair-deficient cancer. Both conserved end residues are part of each CDR3. Each record gives: V gene, clone size, J gene, CDR3 protein. Rows may omit the clone size; those that give it use once, few, many or a size class.

>TRBV28|-|-
CASSRSGYEQYF
>TRBV5-1|-|TRBJ2-2
CASSHSGTGVPGELFF
>TRBV10-3|-|TRBJ2-1
CAISDLAGGGNEQFF
>TRBV7-2|-|TRBJ2-5
CASSLVPEETQYF
>TRBV5-1|-|TRBJ2-5
CASSFEAGAGETQYF
>TRBV7-2|-|TRBJ1-2
CASSNRQGGGYTF
>TRBV9|once|TRBJ2-1
CASSVAGSGMRNEQFF
>TRBV19|-|TRBJ2-3
CASSTRRQGARDTQYF
>TRBV27|-|TRBJ1-3
CASSYRASGNTIYF
>TRBV5-1|few|TRBJ2-5
CASMGQGTETQYF
>TRBV30|few|TRBJ2-7
CARNEGGRSILEQYF
>TRBV19|-|TRBJ2-7
CASSIAGAYEQYF
>TRBV5-1|-|TRBJ1-1
CASSPGGPGYEQYSF
>TRBV6-5|-|TRBJ2-7
CASSRNQDSYEQYF
>TRBV10-3|-|TRBJ2-1
CAISVLAGSNNEQFF
>TRBV14|-|TRBJ1-1
CASSNKLRTGNTEAFF
>TRBV15|-|TRBJ2-1
CATSRDLTSGYNEQFF
>TRBV7-8|-|TRBJ1-5
CASSTGTQNQPQHF
>TRBV19|-|TRBJ1-2
CASSDRDYTF
>TRBV9|-|TRBJ2-3
CASSPGGGTAFTDTQYF
>TRBV7-9|-|TRBJ2-3
CASSLASGETF
>TRBV30|-|TRBJ2-3
CAGTSGSLADTQYF
>TRBV27|-|TRBJ2-3
CASSQNRARGGTDTQYF
>TRBV28|once|TRBJ1-2
CASRRDRAGGYTF
>TRBV9|-|TRBJ1-6
CASSETVLHSPLHF
>TRBV27|-|TRBJ2-7
CASSLYRAVDEQYF
>TRBV29-1|-|TRBJ2-7
CSVLQGPYEQYF
>TRBV5-4|-|TRBJ1-2
CASSERQGEGYTF